A selection of T cell receptor beta chains follows, all from one sample in a study of T cell changes during pregnancy in multiple sclerosis. Sequencing was performed with immunoSEQ multiplex PCR; in TCRdb, only in-frame clones are kept and a portion is missing. The sample carries 75,000 to 80,000 clones, about 93% recorded once. This specimen consisted of peripheral blood, obtained after pregnancy. Receptors were obtained from a female donor in good health, enrolled as a control in a pregnancy study. Both conserved end residues are part of each CDR3.

CDR3 protein: CASSPTDRGDYEQYF
V gene: TRBV4-1
J gene: TRBJ2-7
CDR3 length: 15

CDR3 protein: CASRVAGGGEAYF
V gene: TRBV28
J gene: TRBJ2-7
CDR3 length: 13

CDR3 protein: CAWSARGAEAFF
V gene: TRBV30
J gene: TRBJ1-1
CDR3 length: 12

CDR3 protein: CASTEFNTGELFF
V gene: TRBV7-7
J gene: TRBJ2-2
CDR3 length: 13

CDR3 protein: CASSQEQADLYNEQFF
V gene: TRBV4-1
J gene: TRBJ2-1
CDR3 length: 16

CDR3 protein: CASRIWDRDYGYTF
V gene: TRBV5-4
J gene: TRBJ1-2
CDR3 length: 14

CDR3 protein: CASSPTLTNYGYTF
V gene: TRBV19
J gene: TRBJ1-2
CDR3 length: 14

CDR3 protein: CASRPQMNTGELFF
V gene: TRBV7-2
J gene: TRBJ2-2
CDR3 length: 14

CDR3 protein: CASSVRRTPNNQPQHF
V gene: TRBV5-6
J gene: TRBJ1-5
CDR3 length: 16

CDR3 protein: CASSSDRLHYGYTF
V gene: TRBV27
J gene: TRBJ1-2
CDR3 length: 14

CDR3 protein: CASRPAGDETQYF
V gene: TRBV5-1
J gene: TRBJ2-5
CDR3 length: 13

CDR3 protein: CASSGTPRDTQYF
V gene: TRBV28
J gene: TRBJ2-3
CDR3 length: 13

CDR3 protein: CASSWDLIAEAFF
V gene: TRBV19
J gene: TRBJ1-1
CDR3 length: 13